This T cell receptor beta chain emerged from a study of T cells after yellow fever vaccination. This clonotype was counted many times. The CDR3 spans 16 residues. Germline loops: CDR1 LGHNA, CDR2 YSLEER. Germline trimming cut 3 bases from V and 4 bases from J; bases unmatched to any gene: 6. Making TCR cDNA involved 5'RACE template switching, which added UMIs and a universal primer site. TCRdb re-called the 5' RACE reads through MiXCR, storing one row per CDR3 protein. The repertoire holds about 250,000 distinct CDR3 sequences, around 3.5% seen once, with about 20% in the top ten. Specimen: PBMCs, collected 15 days after the yellow fever booster vaccination. The sequence derives from a young man who received the YFV17D yellow fever vaccine. The chain recombines TRBV4-3 with TRBJ2-5; 12 positions agree with TRBD2. The CDR3 sequence: CASSHLAGGHRETQYF. CDR3 coding DNA: TGCGCCAGCAGCCACCTAGCGGGGGGGCATAGAGAGACCCAGTACTTC.